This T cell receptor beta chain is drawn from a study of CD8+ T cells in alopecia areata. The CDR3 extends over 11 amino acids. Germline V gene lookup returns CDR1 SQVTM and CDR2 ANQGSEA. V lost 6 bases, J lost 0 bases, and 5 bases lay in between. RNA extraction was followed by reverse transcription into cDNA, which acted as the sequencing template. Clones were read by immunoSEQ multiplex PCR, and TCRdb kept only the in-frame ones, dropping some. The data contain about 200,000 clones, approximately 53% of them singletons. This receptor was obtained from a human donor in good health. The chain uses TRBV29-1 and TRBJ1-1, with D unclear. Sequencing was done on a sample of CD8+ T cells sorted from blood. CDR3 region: CSVQVNTEAFF. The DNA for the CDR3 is TGCAGCGTCCAGGTGAACACTGAAGCTTTCTTT.